The 24 T cell receptor beta chains given below trace back to one sample, sequenced in a study of early T cells in non-severe SARS-CoV-2 infection. TCRdb re-called the 5' RACE reads through MiXCR, storing one row per CDR3 protein. The sample yields just under 60,000 distinct CDR3 sequences, around 10% seen once. Sequenced input: whole blood. The source of these receptors is an adult who was a healthcare worker with PCR-confirmed SARS-CoV-2 infection or an uninfected control (not recorded which).

In this sample, this clonotype turned up once. CDR3 sequence: CSVEEGAGGNIQYF. Here the CDR3 DNA reads TGCAGCGTTGAAGAAGGGGCAGGGGGAAACATTCAGTACTTC. V usage is TRBV29-1 and J usage is TRBJ2-4; 7 bases map to TRBD1. V shed 0 bases and J 6 bases; nucleotides not matched to a gene: 5. CDR1 SQVTM and CDR2 ANQGSEA come from the germline V gene. CDR3 length: 14 amino acids.

At least ten counts were recorded for this clonotype. The rearrangement joins TRBV20-1 to TRBJ1-1, with a possible D match to TRBD1 (5 bases). The CDR3 totals 14 residues. V lost 1 base and J 6 bases, leaving 15 bases between the germline ends. Germline V lookup: CDR1 DFQATT, CDR2 SNEGSKA (reference sequence). This chain's CDR3 is CSARGPSTGPEAFF. CDR3 nucleotides: TGCAGTGCTAGAGGCCCTTCTACGGGGCCTGAAGCTTTCTTT.

This clonotype was picked up many times. The chain recombines TRBV7-8 with TRBJ2-7; TRBD1 might be the D (6 bases). Per the germline V gene, CDR1 is SGHVS and CDR2 is FQNEAQ. This CDR3 spans 17 amino acids. V lost 1 base to trimming and J lost 5 bases, with 21 bases between them. CDR3 protein: CASSLVTTGFSTNEQYF. For the CDR3, the DNA is TGTGCCAGCAGCTTAGTAACAACAGGGTTTTCTACTAACGAGCAGTACTTC.

This clonotype was counted a few times. V gene TRBV24-1 combines with J gene TRBJ1-5; 10 bases map to TRBD1. The junction had 5 bases not matched to a gene; V was cut back by 0 bases and J by 1 base. The CDR3 contains 18 residues. Per the germline V gene, CDR1 is KGHDR and CDR2 is SFDVKD. The CDR3 sequence: CATSDLPTGQGSNQPQHF. The CDR3 region has the DNA TGTGCCACCAGTGATTTGCCGACGGGACAGGGGAGCAATCAGCCCCAGCATTTT.

The chain recombines TRBV6-1 with TRBJ1-1; the D gene is possibly TRBD1 (5 bases). Germline values: CDR1 MNHNS, CDR2 SASEGT. Trimming stripped 0 bases from V and 0 bases from J, with 17 bases between. This CDR3 is 18 amino acids long. CDR3 nucleotides: TGTGCCAGCAGTGAAGCGCTTCGGGCAGGGTCAGTGAACACTGAAGCTTTCTTT. This gives the protein CASSEALRAGSVNTEAFF.

This clonotype was picked up many times. The rearrangement links TRBV2 to TRBJ2-5; the match to TRBD2 covers 9 bases. Germline CDR1 SNHLY, CDR2 FYNNEI. CDR3 length: 14 residues. The junction had 6 bases not matched to a gene; V was cut back by 6 bases and J by 4 bases. The CDR3 DNA is TGTGCCAGCAGATCGACTAGCGGATCAGAGACCCAGTACTTC. This encodes CASRSTSGSETQYF.

At least ten counts were recorded for this clonotype. The chain carries TRBV7-3 and TRBJ2-1, with TRBD2 matching over 9 bases. With 2 bases clipped from V and 6 bases from J, the junction kept 11 bases outside the gene matches. Per the germline V gene, CDR1 is SGHTA and CDR2 is FQGTGA. The CDR3 has 17 residues. The CDR3 loop reads CASSLGVGGRATNEQFF. CDR3 in DNA: TGTGCCAGCAGCTTAGGAGTTGGCGGGAGGGCGACCAATGAGCAGTTCTTC.

There are a few counts of this clonotype. J is TRBJ1-2 and V is TRBV6-2 or TRBV6-3, with D hard to call. CDR1 and CDR2 from the germline V gene are MNHEY and SVGEGT. V gave up 2 bases and J gave up 4 bases, with 8 bases separating them. The CDR3 has 13 amino acids. The CDR3 region is CASSYHGSYGYTF. CDR3 DNA: TGTGCCAGCAGTTACCACGGCAGCTATGGCTACACCTTC.

A few counts support this clonotype. The chain carries TRBV28 and TRBJ2-3; TRBD2 matches 7 bases. This CDR3 contains 14 residues. V shed 4 bases, J shed 3 bases, and the junction held 4 bases outside the gene matches. CDR1 MDHEN and CDR2 SYDVKM come from the germline V gene. For the CDR3, the DNA is TGTGCCAGCAGTTCGGGGGGAGTGACAGATACGCAGTATTTT. Amino acid sequence: CASSSGGVTDTQYF.

V usage is TRBV25-1 and J usage is TRBJ2-7; 14 bases match TRBD2. This CDR3 comprises 13 residues. The junction had 2 bases not matched to a gene; V was cut back by 8 bases and J by 5 bases. CDR1 is MGHDK, CDR2 SYGVNS, per germline. In nucleotides, the CDR3 is TGTGCCAGCGGACTAGCGGGAGGCCACGAGCAGTACTTC. This translates into CASGLAGGHEQYF.

The chain is built from TRBV21-1 and TRBJ2-7; the table's D call TRBD1 went unverified against the DNA. TRBV21-1 is classified as a pseudogene. The CDR3 loop spans 12 amino acids. This CDR3 reads CASGQGPYEQYF. The CDR3 bases are TGTGCCAGCGGACAGGGACCCTACGAGCAGTACTTC.

This clonotype was seen ten or more times. CDR3 coding DNA: TGTGCCAGCAGCCTACTCTACGAGCAGTTCTTC. Its protein is CASSLLYEQFF. The chain carries TRBV14 and TRBJ2-1; no clear D. V was cut by 4 bases and J by 10 bases, with 8 bases left in between. Germline values: CDR1 SGHDN, CDR2 FVKESK. This CDR3 is 11 amino acids long.

The sample holds a few counts of this clonotype. The chain has TRBV6-2 or TRBV6-3 and TRBJ2-1; 7 bases line up with TRBD2. The CDR3 runs to 13 residues. V was pared by 7 bases and J by 3 bases, with 3 bases of the junction left unmatched. Germline V gives CDR1 MNHEY, CDR2 SVGEGT. The CDR3 sequence: CASNPSGYNEQFF. The DNA for the CDR3 is TGTGCCAGCAATCCTAGCGGCTACAATGAGCAGTTCTTC.

This clonotype was picked up many times. This sequence joins TRBV7-2 and TRBJ2-7; TRBD1 matches at 10 bases. The germline V gene has CDR1 SGHTA and CDR2 FQGNSA. This CDR3 contains 13 residues. J lost 4 bases, V lost 5 bases, and 2 bases had no gene match. In nucleotides, the CDR3 is TGTGCCAGCAGCGGGACAGGGGTGTACGAGCAGTACTTC. Translating it yields CASSGTGVYEQYF.

The chain combines TRBV12-3 or TRBV12-4 with TRBJ2-6, with D unclear. There are 14 residues in the CDR3. Trimming removed 6 bases at V and 0 bases at J, with 6 bases between. This chain's CDR3 is CASRPNSGANVLTF. The CDR3 bases are TGTGCCAGCAGACCAAACTCTGGGGCCAACGTCCTGACTTTC.

The rearrangement joins TRBV20-1 to TRBJ2-7; 9 bases agree with TRBD2. The CDR3 is made up of 15 amino acids. Germline values: CDR1 DFQATT, CDR2 SNEGSKA (reference sequence). With V trimmed by 0 bases and J by 3 bases, 6 bases remained unmatched. In nucleotides, the CDR3 is TGCAGTGCTAGAGATGAGACTAGCGGTATCTACGAGCAGTACTTC. This encodes CSARDETSGIYEQYF.

This clonotype has more than one count but fewer than ten. The chain employs TRBV5-6 and TRBJ2-1, with a tentative D call TRBD2 (5 bases). CDR1 is SGHDT, CDR2 YYEEEE, per germline. The V end lost 2 bases, the J end lost 8 bases, and 14 bases lay between the germline ends. The CDR3 contains 14 residues. This chain's CDR3 is CASSFPGSFDEQFF. CDR3 nucleotides: TGTGCCAGCAGCTTTCCGGGAAGCTTTGATGAGCAGTTCTTC.

This chain connects TRBV5-6 to TRBJ1-1; 11 nucleotides line up with TRBD1. Trimming took 4 bases from V and 5 from J; bases not matched to a gene: 4. In germline, CDR1 is SGHDT, CDR2 YYEEEE. The CDR3 has 14 amino acids. CDR3 in DNA: TGTGCCAGCAGCCAGGGACAGGGGGATACTGAAGCTTTCTTT. It encodes CASSQGQGDTEAFF.

The chain recombines TRBV7-2 with TRBJ1-6, with D tentatively TRBD1 (5 bases). Trimming stripped 5 bases from V and 7 bases from J, with 15 bases between. Germline V gene sequence: CDR1 SGHTA, CDR2 FQGNSA. CDR3 length equals 15 residues. CDR3 protein: CASSQERTQNSPLHF. The CDR3 DNA sequence: TGTGCCAGCAGCCAAGAACGGACACAAAATTCACCCCTCCACTTT. Combining the CDR3 with reference TRBV7-2 and TRBJ1-6 gives the whole variable domain GAGVSQSPSNKVTEKGKDVELRCDPISGHTALYWYRQSLGQGLEFLIYFQGNSAPDKSGLPSDRFSAERTGGSVSTLTIQRTQQEDSAVYLCASSQERTQNSPLHFGNGTRLTVT.

Remarks on this clonotype: This may be a read error: a much more frequent sequence differs by one nucleotide. The rearrangement links TRBV7-2 to TRBJ2-3; D possibly corresponds to TRBD2 (5 bases). Between the trimmed V and J ends, which lost 3 bases and 3 bases, there was a span of 7 bases. Germline lookup yields CDR1 SGHTA and CDR2 FQGNSA. The CDR3 is made up of 13 amino acids. CDR3 sequence reads: CASSLDFTDTQYF. The DNA of the CDR3 is TGTGCCAGCAGCTTGGACTTTACAGATACGCAGTATTTT. The complete variable domain, with remaining parts taken from reference TRBV7-2 and TRBJ2-3, reads GAGVSQSPSNKVTEKGKDVELRCDPISGHTALYWYRQSLGQGLEFLIYFQGNSAPDKSGLPSDRFSAERTGGSVSTLTIQRTQQEDSAVYLCASSLDFTDTQYFGPGTRLTVL.

The gene calls are TRBV24-1 and TRBJ1-5; D is ambiguous. Trimming pared 4 bases from V and 9 bases from J, leaving 12 bases between. The CDR3 contains 13 residues. Germline V gene lookup returns CDR1 KGHDR and CDR2 SFDVKD. CDR3 nucleotide sequence: TGTGCCACCAGTGACCCACATAATGGGCCCCAGCATTTT. Residues: CATSDPHNGPQHF.

The V call is TRBV6-5, the J call TRBJ1-4; tentative D call: TRBD1 (5 bases). V lost 3 bases, J lost 4 bases, and 12 bases lay in between. The V gene's germline CDR1 is MNHEY and CDR2 SVGAGI. This CDR3 region has 15 residues. DNA of the CDR3: TGTGCCAGCAGTTATAGGGGACGAAGTAATGAAAAACTGTTTTTT. As protein: CASSYRGRSNEKLFF.

This clonotype was observed at least ten times. V usage is TRBV28 and J usage is TRBJ2-1; 14 bases map to TRBD2. There are 21 residues in the CDR3. Germline-derived CDR1 and CDR2 are MDHEN and SYDVKM. Trimming cost V 4 bases and J 0 bases; bases outside gene matches: 14. The CDR3 sequence is CASSSASTGTSGRASYNEQFF. Written as DNA, the CDR3 is TGTGCCAGCAGTTCCGCCTCAACCGGGACTAGCGGGAGAGCCTCCTACAATGAGCAGTTCTTC.

This chain connects TRBV28 to TRBJ2-7; 8 bases are a match to TRBD2. V was clipped by 3 bases and J by 9 bases; unmatched bases: 19. Germline CDR1 reads MDHEN; CDR2 reads SYDVKM. This CDR3 comprises 17 residues. This chain's CDR3 is CASSFASGYVQNQRQYF. CDR3 DNA sequence: TGTGCCAGCAGTTTCGCTAGCGGGTACGTCCAAAACCAACGGCAGTACTTC.